The 16 T cell receptor beta chains in this list originate from one sample, sequenced in a study of yellow fever vaccine responses in identical twins. One entry per CDR3 protein results from TCRdb running MiXCR on the RT-PCR reads. The sample has 15,000 to 20,000 distinct CDR3 sequences, approximately 60% seen once. This specimen consisted of T cells from blood (PBMCs), unsorted or a sorted subset (not recorded which), obtained before or after yellow fever vaccination (not recorded which). The receptors derive from a woman under 30 who received the yellow fever vaccine.

CDR3 nucleotide sequence: TGTGCCAGCAGTTACCAGGGAGAGAGCTACGAGCAGTACTTC. It translates to CASSYQGESYEQYF. This chain joins TRBV6-5 and TRBJ2-7, with D possibly being TRBD1 or TRBD2 (5 bases each). V was trimmed by 2 bases and J by 3 bases, leaving 11 bases between them. The CDR3 spans 14 residues. Germline V gives CDR1 MNHEY, CDR2 SVGAGI.

The chain combines TRBV2 with TRBJ2-7; 7 bases map to TRBD2. CDR1 SNHLY and CDR2 FYNNEI come from the germline V gene. Trimming cost V 7 bases and J 3 bases; bases outside gene matches: 12. This CDR3 has 15 amino acids. CDR3 residues: CASIRTPGLNYEQYF. As DNA, the CDR3 is TGTGCCAGCATTCGCACTCCGGGACTAAACTACGAGCAGTACTTC.

The chain has TRBV20-1 and TRBJ2-5; a possible D gene is TRBD1 (6 bases). CDR3 size: 15 residues. Trimming removed 3 bases at V and 1 base at J, with 15 bases between. Germline lookup yields CDR1 DFQATT and CDR2 SNEGSKA (reference sequence). In nucleotides, the CDR3 is TGCAGTGCTAGTAGTCCTGGGGGCACCCAAGAGACCCAGTACTTC. This gives the protein CSASSPGGTQETQYF.

The chain carries TRBV11-3 and TRBJ2-2; D is uncertain. V was cut by 3 bases and J by 7 bases, with 12 bases left in between. Germline CDR1 and CDR2: SGHNT and YENEEA. The CDR3 contains 14 residues. The CDR3: CASSLAQNHGELFF. The CDR3 DNA reads TGTGCCAGCAGCTTGGCCCAGAATCACGGGGAGCTGTTTTTT.

The CDR3 DNA follows: TGTGCCAGCAGGCGCCGGGGGGGCAATGAGCAGTTCTTC. As protein: CASRRRGGNEQFF. The rearrangement joins TRBV28 to TRBJ2-1; 8 positions agree with TRBD2. The germline gives CDR1 MDHEN, CDR2 SYDVKM. There are 13 residues in the CDR3. The trim removed 6 bases at V and 6 bases at J, leaving 4 bases unmatched.

The V call is TRBV13, the J call TRBJ2-4; 8 nucleotides match TRBD2. This CDR3 has 15 amino acids. V shed 0 bases and J 6 bases; nucleotides not matched to a gene: 4. CDR1 PRHDT and CDR2 FYEKMQ come from the germline V gene (reference sequence). The CDR3 protein is CASSLGPGRGNIQYF. CDR3 nucleotide sequence: TGTGCCAGCAGCTTAGGCCCCGGGAGGGGAAACATTCAGTACTTC.

CDR3 in DNA: TGTGCCAGCAGTTACTCTTTGGGGGCCTACAATGAGCAGTTCTTC. Its translation: CASSYSLGAYNEQFF. V is TRBV6-5 and J is TRBJ2-1, with D possibly being TRBD1 or TRBD2 (5 bases each). Trimming removed 0 bases from V and 2 bases from J, with 8 bases in between. Germline V gene lookup returns CDR1 MNHEY and CDR2 SVGAGI. The CDR3 has 15 residues.

This chain links TRBV11-2 with TRBJ2-7, with 10 bases matching TRBD2. In germline, CDR1 is SGHAT, CDR2 FQNNGV. The CDR3 contains 15 residues. V trimming: 2 bases; J trimming: 6 bases; junction bases outside the gene matches: 7. DNA of the CDR3: TGTGCCAGCAGCTTATCTAGCGGGAGCCTCTCCGAGCAGTACTTC. Its translation: CASSLSSGSLSEQYF.

The V and J genes are TRBV12-3 or TRBV12-4 and TRBJ1-5; D is ambiguous. CDR3 size: 15 residues. Between the trimmed V and J ends, which lost 1 base and 2 bases, there was a span of 9 bases. The CDR3, as DNA: TGTGCCAGCAGTTTAGGAGATTCGCGCAATCAGCCCCAGCATTTT. As protein: CASSLGDSRNQPQHF.

This chain joins TRBV5-2 and TRBJ2-3; the table's D call, TRBD1, was not checked against the DNA. TRBV5-2 is listed as a pseudogene. The CDR3 spans 16 residues. DNA of the CDR3: TGTGCCAGCAAGAAGATCAGGGGGCGAGGTACAGATACGCAGTATTTT. This translates into CASKKIRGRGTDTQYF.

This clonotype has more than one count but fewer than ten. This chain connects TRBV2 to TRBJ2-5, with D perhaps TRBD1 (5 bases). V was pared by 4 bases and J by 5 bases, with 17 bases between. The CDR3 is 15 residues long. Germline lookup yields CDR1 SNHLY and CDR2 FYNNEI. For the CDR3, the DNA is TGTGCCAGCAGTGTTCCCCCGACAGCCAGGGAGACCCAGTACTTC. This gives the protein CASSVPPTARETQYF.

This clonotype was detected only once. The chain joins TRBV6-2 or TRBV6-3 to TRBJ1-1; D is ambiguous. Trimming took off 2 bases at V and 7 bases at J, with 8 bases between the two ends. The CDR3 runs to 12 residues. The germline CDR1 and CDR2 sequences are MNHEY and SVGEGT. The CDR3 sequence is CASSYRWGEAFF. The CDR3 nucleotides read TGTGCCAGCAGTTACAGGTGGGGTGAAGCTTTCTTT.

J is TRBJ1-1 and V is TRBV7-8; TRBD1 matches 7 bases. V gave up 4 bases and J gave up 0 bases; unmatched junction bases: 5. CDR3 length: 15 amino acids. Germline CDR1 is SGHVS and CDR2 is FQNEAQ. The CDR3 sequence is CASSSTGSMNTEAFF. The DNA of the CDR3 is TGTGCCAGCAGCTCGACAGGGTCCATGAACACTGAAGCTTTCTTT.

The sample holds a few counts of this clonotype. The chain carries TRBV12-3 or TRBV12-4 and TRBJ2-7; TRBD2 aligns across 11 bases. CDR3 length: 13 amino acids. Losses at the gene ends were 4 bases for V and 6 bases for J; bases not matched to a gene: 2. CDR3 loop: CASSYSGGGEQYV. The CDR3 DNA reads TGTGCCAGCAGTTATAGCGGGGGGGGCGAGCAGTACGTC.

The chain carries TRBV4-3 and TRBJ2-3, with 9 bases lining up with TRBD1. Germline trimming cut 7 bases from V and 1 base from J; bases unmatched to any gene: 9. The CDR3 totals 16 residues. Germline assignment: CDR1 LGHNA and CDR2 YSLEER. The CDR3 protein is CASTPGTGKGTDTQYF. The CDR3 DNA reads as TGCGCCAGCACACCCGGGACAGGGAAAGGCACAGATACGCAGTATTTT.

The rearrangement links TRBV20-1 to TRBJ2-3, with D perhaps matching TRBD1 (5 bases). From germline, CDR1 is DFQATT and CDR2 SNEGSKA (reference sequence). The germline V and J ends were trimmed by 2 bases and 0 bases, with 9 bases remaining between them. The CDR3 is 14 residues long. DNA of the CDR3: TGCAGTGCTAGAAAGACAGCTAGCACAGATACGCAGTATTTT. Its protein product is CSARKTASTDTQYF.